The clone carrying this TCR beta chain was detected only a few times. Its antigen is as yet unknown. Amplifying from RNA transcripts, the study obtained TCR beta CDR3 regions. RT-PCR in the first round used HTBI primers; a second-round multiplex PCR followed. TCRdb analysed the multiplex PCR reads with MiXCR anew, one entry per CDR3 protein. The profile shows about 160,000 distinct CDR3 sequences, under 40% of them singletons. These data come from a study of Graves' ophthalmopathy and Graves' hyperthyroidism. There are 14 residues in the CDR3. The germline gives CDR1 MNHEY, CDR2 SVGAGI. Trimming pared 4 bases from V and 3 bases from J, leaving 13 bases between. Study-wide findings and caveats: Blood also held most thyroid clonotypes expanded above 0.001 frequency.

CAS ≥3, NOSPECS ≥4, moderate-to-severe activity and duration under 3 months marked donors with ophthalmopathy. This receptor was obtained from a middle-aged woman with Graves' ophthalmopathy. Sample: peripheral blood. The rearrangement links TRBV6-5 to TRBJ2-7, with TRBD2 as a possible D gene (6 bases). CDR3 protein: CASSSTTGLYEQYF. The CDR3 bases are TGTGCCAGCAGTTCGACTACGGGACTCTACGAGCAGTACTTC.